Listed below are T cell receptor beta chains from one sample, sequenced in a study of PD-1 blockade in classical Hodgkin lymphoma. Data came from immunoSEQ multiplex PCR; TCRdb stores just in-frame clones and leaves some out. Of 55,000 to 80,000 clones in the sample, around 93% were seen once. Sequencing was performed on peripheral blood mononuclear cells (PBMCs), taken at baseline. The receptors stem from a human donor with classical Hodgkin lymphoma. Each CDR3 is given with its conserved first and last residue. Each record gives: clone size, J gene, V gene, D gene, CDR3 protein, CDR3 DNA. A D gene is named only where the DNA matches it firmly. The size field is filled for only some rows; it gives once, few, many or a size class.

few	TRBJ1-5	TRBV7-9	TRBD1	CASSPDRGDQPQHF	TGTGCCAGCAGCCCCGACAGGGGGGATCAGCCCCAGCATTTT
.	TRBJ1-3	TRBV5-1	.	CASSIVQGHGNTIYF	TGCGCCAGCAGCATAGTACAGGGTCACGGAAACACCATATATTTT
.	TRBJ1-5	TRBV27	TRBD1	CASSLGQGNQPQHF	TGTGCCAGCAGTTTGGGACAGGGCAATCAGCCCCAGCATTTT
few	TRBJ2-3	TRBV28	.	CASSLRLRGDTQYF	TGTGCCAGCAGTTTACGGCTCCGTGGGGATACGCAGTATTTT
.	TRBJ2-7	TRBV7-6	.	CASSLGGQLISPRSYEQYF	TGTGCCAGCAGCTTAGGTGGACAACTCATCTCACCCCGCTCCTACGAGCAGTACTTC
.	TRBJ2-1	TRBV4-3	TRBD1	CASSQGQSYNEQFF	TGCGCCAGCAGCCAGGGACAGAGCTACAATGAGCAGTTCTTC
.	TRBJ2-6	TRBV27	.	CASIPLSRGGLSGANVLTF	TGTGCCAGCATCCCCCTATCAAGGGGGGGGCTCTCTGGGGCCAACGTCCTGACTTTC
.	TRBJ2-7	TRBV4-2	.	CASSQELGVSLEQYF	TGTGCCAGCAGCCAAGAACTAGGAGTATCCCTCGAGCAGTACTTC
once	TRBJ1-1	TRBV27	.	CASSISRVMNTEAFF	TGTGCCAGCAGTATCTCTCGGGTCATGAACACTGAAGCTTTCTTT
.	TRBJ1-5	TRBV9	.	CASSDGGSNQPQHF	TGTGCCAGCAGCGACGGTGGAAGCAATCAGCCCCAGCATTTT
.	TRBJ2-5	TRBV9	.	CASSVGSPQETQYF	TGTGCCAGCAGCGTGGGTAGCCCACAAGAGACCCAGTACTTC
few	TRBJ1-5	TRBV30	.	CAWSGGISNQPQHF	TGTGCCTGGAGTGGGGGAATTAGCAATCAGCCCCAGCATTTT
.	TRBJ2-2	TRBV9	TRBD2	CASSEPLAGEAPPAGELFF	TGTGCCAGCAGCGAGCCTTTAGCGGGGGAAGCCCCCCCGGCCGGGGAGCTGTTTTTT
.	TRBJ1-1	TRBV30	.	CALVRGPGHEAFF	TGTGCCCTGGTTCGGGGGCCTGGACATGAAGCTTTCTTT
few	TRBJ2-2	TRBV2	TRBD1	CASRPGQGDTGELFF	TGTGCCAGCAGACCGGGACAGGGGGACACCGGGGAGCTGTTTTTT
.	TRBJ2-1	TRBV28	TRBD2	CASSSGTSGAVEQFF	TGTGCCAGCAGTTCCGGGACTAGCGGGGCCGTTGAGCAGTTCTTC
medium-sized	TRBJ2-7	TRBV27	TRBD2	CARSAGGPTLSYEQYF	TGTGCCAGGTCAGCGGGAGGGCCTACTCTCTCCTACGAGCAGTACTTC
.	TRBJ2-3	TRBV11-3	TRBD2	CASSLGGDYADTQYF	TGTGCCAGCAGCTTGGGAGGGGATTACGCAGATACGCAGTATTTT
.	TRBJ2-3	TRBV7-6	.	CASSLTLASTDTQYF	TGTGCCAGCAGCTTAACATTAGCGTCCACAGATACGCAGTATTTT
.	TRBJ1-2	TRBV29-1	.	CSVEGSLEEYSNYGYTF	TGCAGCGTTGAAGGTTCACTGGAGGAATATTCTAACTATGGCTACACCTTC
.	TRBJ1-6	TRBV11-1	.	CASSLQGLNSPLHF	TGTGCCAGCAGCCTACAGGGATTGAATTCACCCCTCCACTTT
.	TRBJ2-7	TRBV27	.	CASSLGQGLYEQYF	TGTGCCAGCAGTTTAGGTCAGGGACTCTACGAGCAGTACTTC
.	TRBJ2-5	TRBV14	TRBD2	CASSQVAGGIQETQYF	TGTGCCAGCAGCCAAGTAGCGGGAGGAATACAAGAGACCCAGTACTTC
.	TRBJ2-5	TRBV28	.	CASRPASQETQYF	TGTGCCAGCCGCCCCGCGTCTCAAGAGACCCAGTACTTC
once	TRBJ2-1	TRBV9	.	CASSSSSYNEQFF	TGTGCCAGCAGCTCATCCTCATACAATGAGCAGTTCTTC
.	TRBJ1-3	TRBV11-3	.	CASSSTAADSGNTIYF	TGTGCCAGCAGCTCGACAGCGGCTGACTCTGGAAACACCATATATTTT
once	TRBJ2-3	TRBV6-6	.	CASSVLRDTQYF	TGTGCCAGCTCCGTGTTACGCGATACGCAGTATTTT
.	TRBJ2-2	TRBV27	.	CASSLEGGITGELFF	TGTGCCAGCAGTTTAGAGGGGGGGATCACCGGGGAGCTGTTTTTT
.	TRBJ1-6	TRBV7-2	.	CASSRRFSLSSYNSPLHF	TGTGCCAGCAGCCGTCGGTTCTCCCTCAGCTCCTATAATTCACCCCTCCACTTT
.	TRBJ1-5	TRBV4-1	.	CASSPLGGEQPQHF	TGCGCCAGCAGCCCCCTGGGGGGAGAACAGCCCCAGCATTTT
.	TRBJ2-4	TRBV6-1	.	CALIPGNVENIQYF	TGTGCCCTCATCCCAGGGAATGTCGAAAACATTCAGTACTTC
.	TRBJ2-1	TRBV7-6	.	CASSPALAHNEQFF	TGTGCCAGCAGCCCCGCACTAGCTCACAATGAGCAGTTCTTC